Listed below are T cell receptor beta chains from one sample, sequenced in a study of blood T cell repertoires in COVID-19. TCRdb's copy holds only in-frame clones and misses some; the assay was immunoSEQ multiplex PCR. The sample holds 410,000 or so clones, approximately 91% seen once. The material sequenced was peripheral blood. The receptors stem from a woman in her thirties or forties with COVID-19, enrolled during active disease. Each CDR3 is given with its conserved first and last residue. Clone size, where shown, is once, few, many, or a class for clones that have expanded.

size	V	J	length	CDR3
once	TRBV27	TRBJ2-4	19	CASSPFPLWTGKAKNIQYF
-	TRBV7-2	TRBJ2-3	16	CASSLMRQGATDTQYF
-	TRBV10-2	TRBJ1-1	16	CASSVLSGTGGTEAFF
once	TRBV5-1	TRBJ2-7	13	CASKRAGLLEQYF
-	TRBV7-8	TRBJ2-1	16	CASSLPPGLAINEQFF
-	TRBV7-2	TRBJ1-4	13	CASSLDSFEKLFF
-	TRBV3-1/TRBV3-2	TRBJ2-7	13	CASSQFSRRGQYF
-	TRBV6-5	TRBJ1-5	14	CASSRGVKNQPQHF
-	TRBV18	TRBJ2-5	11	CASSPRETQYF
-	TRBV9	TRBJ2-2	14	CASKGRGDTGELFF
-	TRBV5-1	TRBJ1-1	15	CASSLRPTGGTEAFF
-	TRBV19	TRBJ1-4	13	CASKDRGREKLFF
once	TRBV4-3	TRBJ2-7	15	CASSQLAGGPHEQYF
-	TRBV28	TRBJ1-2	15	CASSLLGQGIYGYTF
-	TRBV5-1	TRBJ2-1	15	CASSFQGSGYNEQFF
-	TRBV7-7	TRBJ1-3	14	CASSQGDAGNTIYF
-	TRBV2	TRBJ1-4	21	CASSEDEQGFNLKGANEKLFF
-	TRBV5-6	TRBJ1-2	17	CASRPLIPRVQDYGYTF
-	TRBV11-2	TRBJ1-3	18	CASSLNVQGGTLLDTIYF
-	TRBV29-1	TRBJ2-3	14	CSVVGQGGADTQYF
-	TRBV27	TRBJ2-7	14	CASSRGLQGLEQYF
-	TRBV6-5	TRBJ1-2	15	CASARGRASVYGYTF
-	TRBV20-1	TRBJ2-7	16	CSASNLGAPPPYEQYF
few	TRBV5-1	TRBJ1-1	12	CASSRSGVEAFF
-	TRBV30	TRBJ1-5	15	CAWSVYRGLYQPQHF
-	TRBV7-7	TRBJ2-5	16	CASSLLGSGGFETQYF
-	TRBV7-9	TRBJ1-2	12	CASSSQGYGYTF
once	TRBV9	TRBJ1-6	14	CASSALDMDSPLHF
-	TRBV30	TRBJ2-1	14	CAWSGDRERSEQFF
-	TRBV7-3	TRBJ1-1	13	CASSPTGITEAFF
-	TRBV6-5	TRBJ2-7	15	CASSYGTRSSYEQYF
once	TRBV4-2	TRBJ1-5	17	CASSPMQGQPYDQPQHF